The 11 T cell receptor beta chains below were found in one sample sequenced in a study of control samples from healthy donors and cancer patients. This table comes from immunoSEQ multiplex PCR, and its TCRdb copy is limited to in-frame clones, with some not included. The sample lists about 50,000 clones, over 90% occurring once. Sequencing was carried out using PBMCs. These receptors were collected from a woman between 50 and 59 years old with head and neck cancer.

In DNA form, the CDR3 reads TGTGCCAGCAGCTCCGGACAGTGGGCTGGAAACACCATATATTTT. It is translated as CASSSGQWAGNTIYF. The chain couples TRBV11-2 to TRBJ1-3, with a possible D match to TRBD1 (6 bases). The germline V and J ends were trimmed by 4 bases and 2 bases, with 12 bases remaining between them. The CDR3 has 15 amino acids. Per the germline V gene, CDR1 is SGHAT and CDR2 is FQNNGV.

CDR3 sequence (DNA): TGCGCCAGCAGCTTGGACCCGGCGCGGGAGCAGTACTTC. It is translated as CASSLDPAREQYF. V is TRBV5-1 and J is TRBJ2-7; D is unresolved. V lost 0 bases, J lost 7 bases, and 11 bases lay in between. Germline assignment: CDR1 SGHRS and CDR2 YFSETQ. The CDR3 contains 13 residues.

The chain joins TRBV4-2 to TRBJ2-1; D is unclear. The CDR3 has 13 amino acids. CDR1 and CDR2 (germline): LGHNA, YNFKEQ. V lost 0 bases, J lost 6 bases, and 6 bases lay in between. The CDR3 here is CASSQEGRNEQFF. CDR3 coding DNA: TGTGCCAGCAGCCAAGAGGGCCGCAATGAGCAGTTCTTC.

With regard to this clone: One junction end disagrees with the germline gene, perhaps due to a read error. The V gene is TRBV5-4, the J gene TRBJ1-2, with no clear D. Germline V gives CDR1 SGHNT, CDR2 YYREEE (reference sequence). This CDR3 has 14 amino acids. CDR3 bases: TGTGCCAGCACCTTGAATGGGAAAGGGTATGGCTACACCTTC. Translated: CASTLNGKGYGYTF.

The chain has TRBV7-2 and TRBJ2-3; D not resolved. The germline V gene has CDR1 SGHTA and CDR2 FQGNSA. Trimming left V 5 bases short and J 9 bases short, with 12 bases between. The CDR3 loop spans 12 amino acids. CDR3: CASSPPANTQYF. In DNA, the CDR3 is TGTGCCAGCAGCCCCCCCGCAAACACGCAGTATTTT.

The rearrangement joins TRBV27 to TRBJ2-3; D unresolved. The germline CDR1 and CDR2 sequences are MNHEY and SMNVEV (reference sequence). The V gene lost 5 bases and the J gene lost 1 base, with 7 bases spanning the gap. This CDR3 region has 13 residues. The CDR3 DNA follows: TGTGCCAGCAGTAATAGGGGCACAGATACGCAGTATTTT. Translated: CASSNRGTDTQYF.

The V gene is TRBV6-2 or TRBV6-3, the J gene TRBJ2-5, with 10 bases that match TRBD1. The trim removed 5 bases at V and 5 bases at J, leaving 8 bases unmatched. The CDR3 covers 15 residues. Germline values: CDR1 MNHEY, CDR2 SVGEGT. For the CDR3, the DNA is TGTGCCAGCAGTCACGGACAGGGGGATAAGGAGACCCAGTACTTC. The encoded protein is CASSHGQGDKETQYF.

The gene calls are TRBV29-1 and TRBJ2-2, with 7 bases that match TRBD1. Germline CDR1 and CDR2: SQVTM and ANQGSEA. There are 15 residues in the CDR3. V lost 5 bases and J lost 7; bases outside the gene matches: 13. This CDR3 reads CSVLPGAGGVGELFF. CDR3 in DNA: TGCAGCGTTCTTCCCGGTGCAGGGGGTGTCGGGGAGCTGTTTTTT.

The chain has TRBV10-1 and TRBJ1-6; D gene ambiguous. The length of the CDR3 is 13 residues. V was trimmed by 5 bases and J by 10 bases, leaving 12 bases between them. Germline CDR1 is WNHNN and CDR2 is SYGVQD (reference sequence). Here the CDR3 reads CASSLQAGSPLHF. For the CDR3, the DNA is TGCGCCAGCAGTCTCCAGGCAGGATCACCCCTCCACTTT.

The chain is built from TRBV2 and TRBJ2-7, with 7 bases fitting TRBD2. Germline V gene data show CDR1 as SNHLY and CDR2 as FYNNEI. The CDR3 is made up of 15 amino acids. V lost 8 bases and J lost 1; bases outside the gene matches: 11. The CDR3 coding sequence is TGTGCCAGCGAAGCGGGACCAACACTATCCTACGAGCAGTACTTC. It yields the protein CASEAGPTLSYEQYF.

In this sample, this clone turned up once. The CDR3 sequence is CSVSLDRGYEQYF. The CDR3 DNA reads TGCAGCGTTTCCCTGGACAGGGGTTACGAGCAGTACTTC. This rearrangement joins TRBV29-1 to TRBJ2-7, with TRBD1 matching over 9 bases. V lost 5 bases to trimming and J lost 4 bases; unmatched junction nucleotides: 6. Germline CDR1 and CDR2: SQVTM and ANQGSEA. This CDR3 is 13 amino acids long.